The present TCR beta chain was sequenced within a study of blood T cell repertoires in COVID-19. Whole-study context: Italy, Spain and the United States were the sources of the convalescent and acute COVID-19 samples.

TCRdb's table, derived via immunoSEQ multiplex PCR, lists solely in-frame clones and lacks some. This sample yields about 34,000 clones, of which less than 95% are seen a single time; roughly a fifth belongs to the top ten. The sequencing sample was made of peripheral blood. The sequence was collected from a man older than 75 with acute or convalescent COVID-19.

The CDR3 here is CATGQGGGADTQYF. The DNA for the CDR3 is TGTGCCACTGGACAGGGTGGGGGTGCGGATACGCAGTATTTT. The chain employs TRBV6-5 and TRBJ2-3; 8 bases are shared with TRBD1. This CDR3 has 14 residues. Germline V lookup: CDR1 MNHEY, CDR2 SVGAGI. Trimming cost V 10 bases and J 6 bases; bases outside gene matches: 12.